These 2 T cell receptor beta chains originate from one sample sequenced in a study of tumor-infiltrating lymphocytes in primary liver carcinoma. Extraction of RNA together with DNA used roughly 18-32 mg of unsorted bulk tissue. From around 500 ng total RNA, TCR beta cDNA was generated with a primer in the constant region. Construction of TCR beta libraries relied on three successive nested multiplex PCR rounds employing slightly modified ARM-PCR. TRBV1-TRBV30 forward primers and a C-beta reverse primer were used in the first two PCR rounds, which each ran for 9 to 10 cycles. One entry per CDR3 protein, called by TCRdb with MiXCR from the multiplex PCR reads. The data show over 100,000 distinct CDR3 sequences, with around 70% seen just once and over 8% held by the top ten. The sequencing sample was made of tumor-adjacent normal liver tissue. These receptors all come from a woman aged 60-70 years with primary liver carcinoma and hepatitis B virus infection.

This clonotype was detected many times. This sequence joins TRBV28 and TRBJ2-7; 13 bases are shared with TRBD2. Germline V CDR1 and CDR2: MDHEN, SYDVKM. Unmatched junction bases numbered 2, after V lost 6 bases and J lost 0 bases. The CDR3 length is 15 residues. The CDR3 loop is CASSRTSGSSYEQYF. CDR3 in DNA: TGTGCCAGCAGCCGGACTAGCGGGAGCTCCTACGAGCAGTACTTC.

V is TRBV12-3 or TRBV12-4 and J is TRBJ1-2; D is unresolved. Trimming stripped 9 bases from V and 8 bases from J, with 19 bases between. This CDR3 has 13 amino acids. The CDR3 DNA sequence: TGTGCCAGGAGTCCTACTAGCCCTGGGGGCTACACCTTC. It translates to CARSPTSPGGYTF.